This passage covers 28 T cell receptor beta chains from one sample sequenced in a study of sequential checkpoint blockade in melanoma. Indicated treatment: randomized to nivolumab then ipilimumab (arm A) or the reverse (arm B). Data came from immunoSEQ multiplex PCR; TCRdb stores just in-frame clones and leaves some out. The table shows some 15,000 clones, with about 92% occurring only once. The source material was CD8+ T cells sorted from blood (inferred from file names), sampled from a patient given nivolumab and ipilimumab in sequence. The origin of the receptors is a human donor with melanoma.

The rearrangement uses TRBV29-1 and TRBJ1-2, with 7 bases matching TRBD1. Germline-derived CDR1 and CDR2 are SQVTM and ANQGSEA. The CDR3 totals 12 residues. With 4 bases clipped from V and 6 bases from J, the junction kept 5 bases outside the gene matches. This CDR3 reads CSVAGGFDGYTF. CDR3 nucleotide sequence: TGCAGCGTTGCAGGGGGGTTTGATGGCTACACCTTC. Together with reference TRBV29-1 and TRBJ1-2, the CDR3 gives the full variable domain: SAVISQKPSRDICQRGTSLTIQCQVDSQVTMMFWYRQQPGQSLTLIATANQGSEATYESGFVIDKFPISRPNLTFSTLTVSNMSPEDSSIYLCSVAGGFDGYTFGSGTRLTVV.

V usage is TRBV5-1 and J usage is TRBJ1-2, with TRBD1 identical over 9 bases. Germline V lookup: CDR1 SGHRS, CDR2 YFSETQ. The CDR3 has 14 amino acids. V shed 4 bases, J shed 7 bases, and the junction held 8 bases outside the gene matches. CDR3 amino acids: CASSAPGTGFGYTF. The DNA for the CDR3 is TGCGCCAGCAGCGCCCCCGGGACAGGGTTTGGCTACACCTTC. Filled out from reference TRBV5-1 and TRBJ1-2, the complete variable domain reads KAGVTQTPRYLIKTRGQQVTLSCSPISGHRSVSWYQQTPGQGLQFLFEYFSETQRNKGNFPGRFSGRQFSNSRSEMNVSTLELGDSALYLCASSAPGTGFGYTFGSGTRLTVV.

The genes are TRBV2 and TRBJ1-1; 9 bases agree with TRBD1. This CDR3 is built from 13 residues. CDR1 is SNHLY, CDR2 FYNNEI, per germline. Unmatched junction bases numbered 4, after V lost 7 bases and J lost 4 bases. CDR3 DNA: TGTGCCAGCAATGGACAGGGGAGCACTGAAGCTTTCTTT. Its protein is CASNGQGSTEAFF.

V usage is TRBV28 and J usage is TRBJ1-2; 10 positions agree with TRBD1. Germline loops: CDR1 MDHEN, CDR2 SYDVKM. The CDR3 is made up of 19 amino acids. The J segment lost 7 bases and the V segment lost 1 base, leaving 18 bases of the junction unmatched. The CDR3 nucleotides read TGTGCCAGCAGTTTATACCGCGGAGGGACAGGGGCACTCATCAGTGGCTACACCTTC. It translates to CASSLYRGGTGALISGYTF.

The chain carries TRBV9 and TRBJ2-7; tentatively, D is TRBD2 (5 bases). V dropped 3 bases and J dropped 4 bases, with 14 bases sitting between them. CDR1 and CDR2 (germline): SGDLS, YYNGEE. CDR3 length: 14 amino acids. CDR3 residues: CASSEGWERYEQYF. CDR3 coding DNA: TGTGCCAGCAGCGAAGGGTGGGAGCGGTACGAGCAGTACTTC.

The V call is TRBV15, the J call TRBJ1-5, with TRBD1 as a possible D gene (5 bases). Germline CDR1 is LNHNV and CDR2 is YYDKDF (reference sequence). This CDR3 spans 14 amino acids. The V end was cut by 1 base, the J end by 10 bases, with 14 bases between. CDR3 nucleotides: TGTGCCACCAGCAGAGTGGGGGGTCTGGATCCCCAGCATTTT. This translates into CATSRVGGLDPQHF.

This clone appeared once. The chain employs TRBV2 and TRBJ1-2, with D uncertain. V lost 10 bases to trimming and J lost 9 bases, with 18 bases between them. The CDR3 sequence is 12 residues long. Germline V gene data show CDR1 as SNHLY and CDR2 as FYNNEI. The CDR3, as DNA: TGTGCCACCCGGAGTGGCAGATCCCGCTACACCTTC. This sequence encodes CATRSGRSRYTF. The whole variable domain, filled in from reference TRBV2 and TRBJ1-2, reads EPEVTQTPSHQVTQMGQEVILRCVPISNHLYFYWYRQILGQKVEFLVSFYNNEISEKSEIFDDQFSVERPDGSNFTLKIRSTKLEDSAMYFCATRSGRSRYTFGSGTRLTVV.

J is TRBJ1-2 and V is TRBV29-1; the match to TRBD1 covers 7 bases. Per the germline V gene, CDR1 is SQVTM and CDR2 is ANQGSEA. The CDR3 totals 13 residues. V shed 5 bases and J 7 bases; nucleotides not matched to a gene: 10. CDR3 residues: CSVPGRGLSGYTF. As DNA, the CDR3 is TGCAGCGTTCCCGGGAGGGGGCTGAGTGGCTACACCTTC.

This clone is a singleton in its sample. The chain is built from TRBV7-3 and TRBJ1-1, with a weak D call TRBD1 (6 bases). Trimming removed 5 bases at V and 11 bases at J, with 21 bases between. The CDR3 spans 14 residues. Germline V CDR1 and CDR2: SGHTA, FQGTGA. CDR3 region: CASSEGLQGQRAFF. The CDR3 coding sequence is TGTGCCAGCAGCGAAGGGTTACAGGGCCAAAGGGCTTTCTTT.

The CDR3 reads CASSLAGATYEQYF. DNA of the CDR3: TGTGCCAGCAGCTTGGCGGGAGCTACCTACGAGCAGTACTTC. The gene calls are TRBV5-4 and TRBJ2-7; TRBD2 is a possible D gene (6 bases). Germline-derived CDR1 and CDR2 are SGHNT and YYREEE (reference sequence). The ends were cut back, 0 bases at V and 2 bases at J, with 9 bases in the middle. The CDR3 extends over 14 amino acids.

The chain combines TRBV27 with TRBJ2-5; 12 bases align to TRBD2. The J call may be incorrect, as the DNA end agrees better with TRBJ2-7. The CDR3 is 14 amino acids. In germline, CDR1 is MNHEY, CDR2 SMNVEV (reference sequence). CDR3 loop: CASSGLAGYYEQYF. In DNA, the CDR3 is TGTGCCAGCAGCGGACTAGCGGGATACTACGAGCAGTACTTC.

The chain employs TRBV9 and TRBJ1-1; D is uncertain. With 4 bases removed from V and 3 bases from J, the gap between germline ends came to 10 bases. The germline V gene encodes CDR1 SGDLS and CDR2 YYNGEE. The CDR3 is 13 amino acids. The CDR3 DNA sequence: TGTGCCAGCAGCCTGCCCGGAGACACTGAAGCTTTCTTT. This codes for CASSLPGDTEAFF. Full variable domain (outside the CDR3, taken from reference TRBV9 and TRBJ1-1): DSGVTQTPKHLITATGQRVTLRCSPRSGDLSVYWYQQSLDQGLQFLIQYYNGEERAKGNILERFSAQQFPDLHSELNLSSLELGDSALYFCASSLPGDTEAFFGQGTRLTVV.

V is TRBV6-4 and J is TRBJ2-1, with TRBD1 matching over 11 bases. The CDR3 extends over 14 amino acids. Looked up from germline, CDR1 is MRHNA and CDR2 is SNTAGT. Unmatched junction bases numbered 0, after V lost 2 bases and J lost 6 bases. The CDR3 is CASSDGTGGNEQFF. The CDR3 coding sequence is TGTGCCAGCAGTGACGGGACAGGGGGCAATGAGCAGTTCTTC.

The J gene is TRBJ1-2, the V gene TRBV6-1, with 7 bases that match TRBD1. V shed 4 bases and J 4 bases; nucleotides not matched to a gene: 6. This CDR3 spans 14 amino acids. Germline V gene lookup returns CDR1 MNHNS and CDR2 SASEGT. CDR3 DNA sequence: TGTGCCAGCAGTGGAGCCGACAGGGCCTATGGCTACACCTTC. Translated, it gives CASSGADRAYGYTF.

In its sample, this clone was seen once. The chain combines TRBV7-9 with TRBJ1-2; D gene ambiguous. The CDR3 is 13 amino acids. Looked up from germline, CDR1 is SEHNR and CDR2 is FQNEAQ (reference sequence). Trimming took 3 bases from V and 3 from J, leaving 8 bases between them. The CDR3: CASSLGSYYGYTF. DNA of the CDR3: TGTGCCAGCAGCTTGGGCAGCTACTATGGCTACACCTTC.

The rearrangement uses TRBV11-2 and TRBJ2-1, with a weak D call TRBD2 (5 bases). There are 15 residues in the CDR3. V lost 1 base and J 5 bases, leaving 12 bases between the germline ends. Germline V CDR1 and CDR2: SGHAT, FQNNGV. CDR3 in amino acids: CASSLGGGPNNEQFF. The CDR3 nucleotides read TGTGCCAGCAGCTTAGGTGGCGGGCCCAACAATGAGCAGTTCTTC.

V gene TRBV9 combines with J gene TRBJ1-5, with D hard to call. The CDR3 runs 13 residues. Trimming shortened V by 0 bases and J by 4 bases, and 5 bases separated the two germline ends. Germline loops: CDR1 SGDLS, CDR2 YYNGEE. CDR3 loop: CASSVAMNQPQHF. DNA for the CDR3: TGTGCCAGCAGCGTAGCTATGAATCAGCCCCAGCATTTT.

The chain employs TRBV19 and TRBJ2-7; 7 bases align to TRBD2. Germline assignment: CDR1 LNHDA and CDR2 SQIVND (reference sequence). The CDR3 is 11 amino acids. Germline trimming cut 6 bases from V and 6 bases from J; bases unmatched to any gene: 2. CDR3 loop: CASRTGGEQYF. DNA of the CDR3: TGTGCCAGTAGGACGGGGGGCGAGCAGTACTTC.

This clone showed up just once. The gene calls are TRBV28 and TRBJ2-7, with TRBD2 identical over 8 bases. Per the germline V gene, CDR1 is MDHEN and CDR2 is SYDVKM. The CDR3 has 15 amino acids. The V gene end was trimmed by 2 bases and the J gene end by 2 bases; junction bases not matched to a gene: 5. The chain's CDR3 is CASSLGLAGPYEQYF. Here the CDR3 DNA reads TGTGCCAGCAGTTTAGGTTTAGCGGGACCCTACGAGCAGTACTTC.

In the case of this clone: The same CDR3 can be traced to other DNA sequences in this sample. The chain links TRBV7-2 to TRBJ1-2, with unresolved D. This CDR3 is 13 amino acids long. CDR1 and CDR2 from the germline V gene are SGHTA and FQGNSA. Trimming took 0 bases from V and 7 from J, leaving 9 bases between them. CDR3 sequence reads: CASSLALRGGYTF. The CDR3 DNA reads as TGTGCCAGCAGCTTAGCACTCAGAGGTGGCTACACCTTC.

This clone was observed a single time. The V and J genes are TRBV9 and TRBJ1-1, with D uncertain. Germline CDR1 SGDLS, CDR2 YYNGEE. The CDR3 spans 17 residues. Trimming stripped 4 bases from V and 6 bases from J, with 25 bases between. This CDR3 reads CASSPTVPSGHWAEAFF. For the CDR3, the DNA is TGTGCCAGCAGCCCTACGGTCCCCAGCGGGCACTGGGCTGAAGCTTTCTTT. The complete variable domain, with remaining parts taken from reference TRBV9 and TRBJ1-1, reads DSGVTQTPKHLITATGQRVTLRCSPRSGDLSVYWYQQSLDQGLQFLIQYYNGEERAKGNILERFSAQQFPDLHSELNLSSLELGDSALYFCASSPTVPSGHWAEAFFGQGTRLTVV.

The chain recombines TRBV30 with TRBJ1-5; the match to TRBD1 covers 9 bases. The V gene end was trimmed by 2 bases and the J gene end by 2 bases; junction bases not matched to a gene: 1. In germline, CDR1 is GTSNPN, CDR2 SVGIG (reference sequence). The CDR3 consists of 14 residues. CDR3 coding DNA: TGTGCCTGGAGTAGGGACAGGGGCAATCAGCCCCAGCATTTT. The encoded protein is CAWSRDRGNQPQHF.

The gene calls are TRBV19 and TRBJ1-2; no reliable D call. Germline V CDR1 and CDR2: LNHDA, SQIVND (reference sequence). This CDR3 region has 13 residues. Between the trimmed V and J ends, which lost 1 base and 4 bases, there was a span of 7 bases. The CDR3 DNA is TGTGCCAGTAGTATAGCGGTACTCTATGGCTACACCTTC. This gives the protein CASSIAVLYGYTF.

This clone was picked up one time. The rearrangement uses TRBV2 and TRBJ2-7; 9 bases line up with TRBD1. From germline, CDR1 is SNHLY and CDR2 FYNNEI. V lost 6 bases, J lost 5 bases, and 5 bases stayed unmatched. This CDR3 contains 13 residues. In DNA, the CDR3 is TGTGCCAGCAGGGGACAGGGAAAACACGAGCAGTACTTC. Encoded protein: CASRGQGKHEQYF.

Relative to its sample, this clone is large. The chain links TRBV4-2 to TRBJ2-1; D is perhaps TRBD2 (6 bases). The CDR3 is 16 amino acids. Germline CDR1 is LGHNA and CDR2 is YNFKEQ. Deletions cut 0 bases from V and 0 bases from J, with 9 bases between. The CDR3 here is CASSQEAGSSYNEQFF. The CDR3 coding sequence is TGTGCCAGCAGCCAAGAGGCGGGGAGCTCCTACAATGAGCAGTTCTTC.

V and J are TRBV7-9 and TRBJ2-7; 7 bases match TRBD2. CDR1 and CDR2 (germline): SEHNR, FQNEAQ (reference sequence). The V gene end was trimmed by 4 bases and the J gene end by 4 bases; junction bases not matched to a gene: 10. CDR3 length: 15 residues. CDR3 in amino acids: CASSSMTSPGYEQYF. The CDR3 nucleotides read TGTGCCAGCAGCTCTATGACTAGCCCAGGGTACGAGCAGTACTTC.

For the CDR3, the DNA is TGTGCCAGCAGCTTATTCGGGACAGAGAACACTGAAGCTTTCTTT. It is translated as CASSLFGTENTEAFF. The chain carries TRBV7-2 and TRBJ1-1; 7 nucleotides match TRBD1. The CDR3 extends over 15 amino acids. Germline trimming cut 2 bases from V and 1 base from J; bases unmatched to any gene: 4. Germline CDR1 SGHTA, CDR2 FQGNSA.

The rearrangement joins TRBV4-2 to TRBJ1-5; TRBD1 might be the D (5 bases). Germline V gene sequence: CDR1 LGHNA, CDR2 YNFKEQ. V was cut by 0 bases and J by 4 bases, with 13 bases left in between. The CDR3 length is 16 residues. CDR3 DNA: TGTGCCAGCAGCCAAGATCGGACATCCGGAAATCAGCCCCAGCATTTT. This gives the protein CASSQDRTSGNQPQHF.